This TCR beta chain was observed in a study of blood T cell repertoires in COVID-19. Overall study: Specimens from acute and convalescent COVID-19 originated in the United States, Italy and Spain. Sample material is recorded as cDNA or gDNA derived from T cells, B-cell-depleted T cells, or PBMCs.

The length of the CDR3 is 15 residues. Per germline, CDR1 WNHNN and CDR2 SYGVQD (reference sequence). V was pared by 6 bases and J by 8 bases, with 11 bases of the junction left unmatched. In the source study's methods: Amplification from reference gene primers served as the basis for estimated nucleated cell counts. The table came from immunoSEQ multiplex PCR; TCRdb's copy has only in-frame clones and leaves some out. V and J calls plus clone size are reproduced from that table; the DNA served to infer D and trimming. Of approximately 290,000 clones listed, about 85% are singletons. The chain carries TRBV10-1 and TRBJ2-1; 9 bases fit TRBD1. The sequenced sample consisted of peripheral blood. The TCR comes from a man aged 18 to 35 with active or convalescent COVID-19. CDR3: CASSQTGTGRDEQFF. For the CDR3, the DNA is TGCGCCAGCAGCCAAACCGGGACAGGGCGGGATGAGCAGTTCTTC.